The 10 T cell receptor beta chains below all came from one sample that was sequenced in a study of blood T cell repertoires in COVID-19. TCRdb keeps only in-frame clones here, not all; method: immunoSEQ multiplex PCR. This table has under 40,000 clones, around 73% appearing once. Sample: peripheral blood. Receptor source: a woman between 55 and 75 years old with acute or convalescent COVID-19.

This clone appeared a few times. CDR3 bases: TGTGCCAGTAGTATAACTTTCGGGATGGGCTACACCTTC. This translates into CASSITFGMGYTF. The V call is TRBV19, the J call TRBJ1-2; D is unclear. Germline-derived CDR1 and CDR2 are LNHDA and SQIVND (reference sequence). The CDR3 runs to 13 residues. The ends were cut back, 2 bases at V and 8 bases at J, with 12 bases in the middle.

The chain has TRBV24-1 and TRBJ1-6, with TRBD1 matching over 7 bases. Germline V gives CDR1 KGHDR, CDR2 SFDVKD. The CDR3 runs to 15 residues. The J segment lost 4 bases and the V segment lost 10 bases, leaving 9 bases of the junction unmatched. Here the CDR3 reads CATEGQPAYNSPLHF. CDR3 nucleotide sequence: TGTGCCACAGAGGGACAGCCAGCGTATAATTCACCCCTCCACTTT.

The DNA of the CDR3 is TGCAGCGTTTCGGGGGGCAGGGATCAGCCCCAGCATTTT. Residues: CSVSGGRDQPQHF. The rearrangement joins TRBV29-1 to TRBJ1-5; weak D call: TRBD1 (6 bases). The CDR3 has 13 amino acids. Germline V gene data show CDR1 as SQVTM and CDR2 as ANQGSEA. V lost 5 bases and J 5 bases, leaving 13 bases between the germline ends. The complete variable domain, with remaining parts taken from reference TRBV29-1 and TRBJ1-5, reads SAVISQKPSRDICQRGTSLTIQCQVDSQVTMMFWYRQQPGQSLTLIATANQGSEATYESGFVIDKFPISRPNLTFSTLTVSNMSPEDSSIYLCSVSGGRDQPQHFGDGTRLSIL.

V gene TRBV27 combines with J gene TRBJ2-6; 7 positions match TRBD1. V trimming: 6 bases; J trimming: 2 bases; junction bases outside the gene matches: 4. CDR1 MNHEY and CDR2 SMNVEV come from the germline V gene (reference sequence). The CDR3 is made up of 15 amino acids. As DNA, the CDR3 is TGTGCCAGCAGCACGGGACAGCCTGGGGCCAACGTCCTGACTTTC. Its protein is CASSTGQPGANVLTF.

The rearrangement uses TRBV7-9 and TRBJ1-5; D may be TRBD1 (6 bases). This CDR3 has 17 amino acids. Looked up from germline, CDR1 is SEHNR and CDR2 is FQNEAQ (reference sequence). The V end lost 5 bases, the J end lost 5 bases, and 22 bases lay between the germline ends. CDR3 sequence reads: CASSHSGRQVEDQPQHF. The CDR3 nucleotides read TGTGCCAGCAGCCACTCTGGTCGACAGGTTGAGGATCAGCCCCAGCATTTT.

J is TRBJ2-7 and V is TRBV15; a weak D match, TRBD1 (5 bases). The germline CDR1 and CDR2 sequences are LNHNV and YYDKDF (reference sequence). Trimming cost V 0 bases and J 0 bases, with 9 bases left between them. There are 15 residues in the CDR3. CDR3 residues: CATSRDTDSSYEQYF. The DNA for the CDR3 is TGTGCCACCAGCAGAGATACCGACAGCTCCTACGAGCAGTACTTC.

This clone showed up just a few times. The V and J genes are TRBV5-1 and TRBJ2-2, with D possibly TRBD1 on 5 matching bases. V was shortened by 4 bases and J by 4 bases, with 11 bases between the two germline ends. The CDR3 sequence is 14 residues long. Germline CDR1 and CDR2: SGHRS and YFSETQ. The DNA of the CDR3 is TGCGCCAGCAGCCGGCAGGGAACCACCGGGGAGCTGTTTTTT. As protein: CASSRQGTTGELFF. The whole variable domain, filled in from reference TRBV5-1 and TRBJ2-2, reads KAGVTQTPRYLIKTRGQQVTLSCSPISGHRSVSWYQQTPGQGLQFLFEYFSETQRNKGNFPGRFSGRQFSNSRSEMNVSTLELGDSALYLCASSRQGTTGELFFGEGSRLTVL.

The chain uses TRBV11-2 and TRBJ2-7; 9 bases line up with TRBD1. Germline-derived CDR1 and CDR2 are SGHAT and FQNNGV. Unmatched junction bases numbered 3, after V lost 8 bases and J lost 1 base. CDR3 size: 13 residues. The CDR3 region is CASGDRVSYEQYF. In DNA form, the CDR3 reads TGTGCCAGCGGGGACAGGGTGTCCTACGAGCAGTACTTC.

The V and J genes are TRBV5-6 and TRBJ1-1, with 7 positions matching TRBD1. V lost 3 bases and J lost 4; bases outside the gene matches: 6. The CDR3 sequence is 14 residues long. Germline CDR1 reads SGHDT; CDR2 reads YYEEEE. CDR3 amino acids: CASSSQGVGTEAFF. In DNA, the CDR3 is TGTGCCAGCAGCTCCCAGGGGGTGGGCACTGAAGCTTTCTTT.

The chain joins TRBV5-1 to TRBJ1-1, with TRBD1 identical over 7 bases. After removal of 5 bases from V and 3 bases from J, the junction contained 13 bases not matched to a gene. Germline V lookup: CDR1 SGHRS, CDR2 YFSETQ. The length of the CDR3 is 16 residues. DNA of the CDR3: TGCGCCAGCAGACCGAGCTACAGGGGACCGGACACTGAAGCTTTCTTT. Translation: CASRPSYRGPDTEAFF. The full variable domain, completed using reference TRBV5-1 and TRBJ1-1, is KAGVTQTPRYLIKTRGQQVTLSCSPISGHRSVSWYQQTPGQGLQFLFEYFSETQRNKGNFPGRFSGRQFSNSRSEMNVSTLELGDSALYLCASRPSYRGPDTEAFFGQGTRLTVV.